The 3 T cell receptor beta chains below come from one sample, sequenced in a study of blood T cells in healthy people across ages. A second PCR of roughly 7 to 11 cycles used a sample-barcoded 5' primer and a J-beta primer mix. From the 5' RACE reads, TCRdb called clonotypes with MiXCR, one entry per CDR3 protein. The sample yields hundreds of thousands of distinct CDR3 sequences, 49% seen once. Source material: blood. Source of these receptors: an older woman in good health.

This clonotype was counted a few times. V is TRBV5-1 and J is TRBJ2-3; 12 bases are a match to TRBD2. This CDR3 region has 16 residues. Germline V gene data show CDR1 as SGHRS and CDR2 as YFSETQ. Trimming at V came to 3 bases and at J to 3 bases, leaving 5 bases not matched to a gene. The CDR3 protein is CASSSGLAGLTDTQYF. For the CDR3, the DNA is TGCGCCAGCAGCTCGGGACTAGCGGGTTTGACAGATACGCAGTATTTT.

There are many counts of this clonotype. This chain links TRBV10-3 with TRBJ2-3; D is uncertain. V dropped 4 bases and J dropped 0 bases, with 2 bases sitting between them. CDR1 is ENHRY, CDR2 SYGVKD, per germline. This CDR3 has 12 residues. The CDR3 DNA reads as TGTGCCATCAGTGGCAGCACAGATACGCAGTATTTT. Protein: CAISGSTDTQYF.

This chain links TRBV24-1 with TRBJ1-3, with D uncertain. This CDR3 is 14 amino acids long. The germline V gene encodes CDR1 KGHDR and CDR2 SFDVKD. Trimming cost V 3 bases and J 2 bases, with 7 bases left between them. CDR3 protein: CATSDGRTGNTIYF. CDR3 nucleotides: TGTGCCACCAGTGATGGCAGGACTGGAAACACCATATATTTT.